One and the same sample provided the 17 T cell receptor beta chains below, sequenced in a study of T cell responses to AZD1222 COVID-19 vaccine. Clones were sequenced by immunoSEQ multiplex PCR, and TCRdb holds only the in-frame ones, with some missing. The table shows around 110,000 clones, with 89% occurring only once. Sample: peripheral blood, taken on day 0 of AZD1222 vaccination. These receptors were obtained from an adult in good health.

This clone was counted a single time. The chain's CDR3 is CASSFWDSSYEQYF. The CDR3 DNA reads TGTGCCAGCAGTTTCTGGGACAGCTCCTACGAGCAGTACTTC. This chain uses TRBV28 with TRBJ2-7; 7 bases line up with TRBD1. The CDR3 runs to 14 residues. V lost 3 bases, J lost 0 bases, and 2 bases stayed unmatched. The germline CDR1 and CDR2 sequences are MDHEN and SYDVKM.

This clone was counted between two and nine times. The V and J genes are TRBV3-1 (or the pseudogene TRBV3-2) and TRBJ2-3; D is uncertain. The CDR3 extends over 14 amino acids. Germline CDR1 reads LGHDT; CDR2 reads YNNKEL (reference sequence). With 3 bases removed from V and 1 base from J, the gap between germline ends came to 8 bases. The CDR3 loop is CASSHPGCTDTQYF. CDR3 nucleotides: TGTGCCAGCAGCCACCCTGGGTGCACAGATACGCAGTATTTT.

This sequence joins TRBV21-1 and TRBJ1-6; the table gives TRBD1 as D, unverified against the DNA. TRBV21-1 is a pseudogene segment. The CDR3 has 16 residues. The CDR3 DNA reads as TGTGCCAGCAGCGGGCGGACAGGGGAAAATAATTCACCCCTCCACTTT. Translation: CASSGRTGENNSPLHF.

As regards this clone: Additional DNA sequences in this sample encode the identical CDR3. The chain couples TRBV7-2 to TRBJ2-3; D not resolved. V lost 6 bases and J 6 bases, leaving 7 bases between the germline ends. The CDR3 totals 11 residues. Germline V lookup: CDR1 SGHTA, CDR2 FQGNSA. The CDR3 is CASSRGDTQYF. The DNA of the CDR3 is TGTGCCAGCAGTCGAGGCGATACGCAGTATTTT.

The gene calls are TRBV5-8 and TRBJ1-5; D is unclear. V was shortened by 5 bases and J by 3 bases, with 9 bases between the two germline ends. This CDR3 has 13 residues. The germline CDR1 and CDR2 sequences are SGHTS and YDEGEE. The chain's CDR3 is CASRHQANQPQHF. CDR3 bases: TGTGCCAGCAGACACCAGGCCAATCAGCCCCAGCATTTT.

This chain connects TRBV28 to TRBJ1-1, with D possibly TRBD1 on 5 matching bases. The CDR3 has 14 residues. Germline V gene sequence: CDR1 MDHEN, CDR2 SYDVKM. V lost 3 bases to trimming and J lost 1 base, with 9 bases between them. The CDR3 DNA reads as TGTGCCAGCAGTTTGGCGGGGGGGAACACTGAAGCTTTCTTT. Amino acids: CASSLAGGNTEAFF. Using reference TRBV28 and TRBJ1-1 for the parts outside the CDR3, the full variable domain is DVKVTQSSRYLVKRTGEKVFLECVQDMDHENMFWYRQDPGLGLRLIYFSYDVKMKEKGDIPEGYSVSREKKERFSLILESASTNQTSMYLCASSLAGGNTEAFFGQGTRLTVV.

The chain has TRBV5-1 and TRBJ1-1; tentatively, D is TRBD1 (5 bases). The V and J ends lost 4 bases and 3 bases respectively, with 10 bases between them. There are 13 residues in the CDR3. Per germline, CDR1 SGHRS and CDR2 YFSETQ. CDR3 coding DNA: TGCGCCAGCAGCATAGGACACTACACTGAAGCTTTCTTT. Translated: CASSIGHYTEAFF.

V is TRBV19 and J is TRBJ2-1, with TRBD1 matching over 10 bases. J lost 3 bases, V lost 6 bases, and 5 bases had no gene match. This CDR3 comprises 15 residues. Germline V CDR1 and CDR2: LNHDA, SQIVND (reference sequence). CDR3 sequence reads: CASSPGQGNYNEQFF. In nucleotides, the CDR3 is TGTGCCAGTAGCCCGGGACAGGGGAACTACAATGAGCAGTTCTTC.

The chain carries TRBV18 and TRBJ2-1; D remains unclear. The V and J ends lost 0 bases and 4 bases respectively, with 7 bases between them. Germline V gene sequence: CDR1 KGHSH, CDR2 LQKENI. CDR3 length equals 14 residues. The chain's CDR3 is CASSPPTTYNEQFF. The DNA of the CDR3 is TGTGCCAGCTCACCACCAACAACTTACAATGAGCAGTTCTTC.

The chain links TRBV6-5 to TRBJ2-7; D is possibly TRBD1 or TRBD2 (6 bases each). Germline CDR1 and CDR2: MNHEY and SVGAGI. This CDR3 spans 13 amino acids. Trimming took 10 bases from V and 3 from J, leaving 16 bases between them. In nucleotides, the CDR3 is TGTGCCACCGAGGCCAGGGGACTCTACGAGCAGTACTTC. Translation: CATEARGLYEQYF.

The gene calls are TRBV7-9 and TRBJ1-2, with a weak D call TRBD1 (6 bases). CDR1 and CDR2 from the germline V gene are SEHNR and FQNEAQ (reference sequence). The V end lost 5 bases, the J end lost 11 bases, and 15 bases lay between the germline ends. The CDR3 is 12 residues long. DNA for the CDR3: TGTGCCAGCAGCAACATGGGGGGCCGGTACACCTTC. Protein: CASSNMGGRYTF.

This chain connects TRBV5-1 to TRBJ2-7; 8 bases are shared with TRBD1. Losses at the gene ends were 1 base for V and 3 bases for J; bases not matched to a gene: 3. This CDR3 comprises 14 residues. The germline CDR1 and CDR2 sequences are SGHRS and YFSETQ. The CDR3 DNA is TGCGCCAGCAGCTTGAACACAGGGGGCTACGAGCAGTACTTC. Encoded protein: CASSLNTGGYEQYF.

The gene calls are TRBV10-3 and TRBJ1-2, with D uncertain. The germline V gene has CDR1 ENHRY and CDR2 SYGVKD. V was trimmed by 2 bases and J by 3 bases, leaving 4 bases between them. This CDR3 spans 12 amino acids. As DNA, the CDR3 is TGTGCCATCAGTGAGCCCGACTATGGCTACACCTTC. Its translation: CAISEPDYGYTF.

The chain has TRBV2 and TRBJ2-4; TRBD1 agrees at 9 bases. CDR3 length: 14 residues. Germline-derived CDR1 and CDR2 are SNHLY and FYNNEI. Trimming removed 8 bases from V and 3 bases from J; junction bases left unmatched: 5. Written as DNA, the CDR3 is TGTGCCAGCCGGGACAGGGTATTCAAAAACATTCAGTACTTC. Its translation: CASRDRVFKNIQYF.

The table lists this clone with a count of one. V usage is TRBV18 and J usage is TRBJ1-4; no firm D call. There are 15 residues in the CDR3. Looked up from germline, CDR1 is KGHSH and CDR2 is LQKENI. The V gene lost 0 bases and the J gene lost 2 bases, with 7 bases spanning the gap. CDR3 loop: CASSPPSGTNEKLFF. CDR3 bases: TGTGCCAGCTCACCACCGAGCGGGACTAATGAAAAACTGTTTTTT.

The chain couples TRBV27 to TRBJ2-3, with D possibly being TRBD2 (5 bases). The CDR3 extends over 14 amino acids. Trimming removed 6 bases from V and 0 bases from J, with 10 bases in between. The germline V gene encodes CDR1 MNHEY and CDR2 SMNVEV (reference sequence). The CDR3 region is CASRYGKSTDTQYF. CDR3 nucleotides: TGTGCCAGCAGGTACGGGAAGAGCACAGATACGCAGTATTTT.

The CDR3 DNA follows: TGTGCCAGCAGCTCGCCGGGACGGAAAAGAGGGAACACTGAAGCTTTCTTT. Protein: CASSSPGRKRGNTEAFF. The chain links TRBV7-9 to TRBJ1-1; tentative D call: TRBD1 (5 bases). Trimming shortened V by 4 bases and J by 1 base, and 19 bases separated the two germline ends. The CDR3 consists of 17 residues. Per the germline V gene, CDR1 is SEHNR and CDR2 is FQNEAQ (reference sequence).